The 17 T cell receptor beta chains below all came from one sample that was sequenced in a study of vaccination and CD4 T cells after COVID-19. These receptors lack a known antigen. Treatment in this sample: approximately nine-day PBMC culture with coronavirus spike peptide pools or control peptides (ViraFEST assay). Sequenced with the Oncomine TCR Beta short-read assay was DNA taken from cultured CD4+ T cells. TCRdb itself ran the PCR reads through MiXCR, one entry per CDR3 protein. The table lists around 20,000 distinct CDR3 sequences, over 35% of them singletons. This material consisted of CD4+ T cells from blood, cultured in vitro, taken before SARS-CoV-2 vaccination. The receptors here all came from a human donor who received a COVID-19 vaccine.

The chain has TRBV30 and TRBJ1-1; D is unresolved. Looked up from germline, CDR1 is GTSNPN and CDR2 is SVGIG (reference sequence). The CDR3 totals 16 residues. Trimming pared 1 base from V and 0 bases from J, leaving 15 bases between. The CDR3 loop is CAWSGVNGRMNTEAFF. The CDR3 DNA sequence: TGTGCCTGGAGTGGGGTGAATGGGAGGATGAACACTGAAGCTTTCTTT. Filled out from reference TRBV30 and TRBJ1-1, the complete variable domain reads SQTIHQWPATLVQPVGSPLSLECTVEGTSNPNLYWYRQAAGRGLQLLFYSVGIGQISSEVPQNLSASRPQDRQFILSSKKLLLSDSGFYLCAWSGVNGRMNTEAFFGQGTRLTVV.

This chain connects TRBV5-4 to TRBJ1-1; D perhaps matches TRBD1 (5 bases). The V gene's germline CDR1 is SGHNT and CDR2 YYREEE (reference sequence). V dropped 2 bases and J dropped 7 bases, with 12 bases sitting between them. This CDR3 is built from 13 residues. The CDR3 sequence: CASSFQGINEAFF. The CDR3 DNA sequence: TGTGCCAGCAGCTTTCAGGGCATCAATGAAGCTTTCTTT.

The chain carries TRBV28 and TRBJ1-2, with unresolved D. Germline V gene sequence: CDR1 MDHEN, CDR2 SYDVKM. The ends were cut back, 11 bases at V and 4 bases at J, with 14 bases in the middle. The CDR3 is 12 residues long. The CDR3 here is CASARPSYGYTF. CDR3 nucleotides: TGTGCCTCAGCACGTCCGTCCTATGGCTACACCTTC.

This clonotype occurred a few times. This chain uses TRBV18 with TRBJ1-5; D unclear. The CDR3 length is 16 residues. The V end was cut by 3 bases, the J end by 4 bases, with 16 bases between. From germline, CDR1 is KGHSH and CDR2 LQKENI. The CDR3 sequence: CASSPVQRPENQPQHF. The CDR3 coding sequence is TGTGCCAGCTCACCCGTTCAGAGACCGGAAAATCAGCCCCAGCATTTT. The full variable domain, completed using reference TRBV18 and TRBJ1-5, is NAGVMQNPRHLVRRRGQEARLRCSPMKGHSHVYWYRQLPEEGLKFMVYLQKENIIDESGMPKERFSAEFPKEGPSILRIQQVVRGDSAAYFCASSPVQRPENQPQHFGDGTRLSIL.

This clonotype came up a few times. The J gene is TRBJ2-3, the V gene TRBV27; TRBD2 is a possible D gene (6 bases). The CDR3 spans 17 residues. V was clipped by 2 bases and J by 2 bases, with 17 bases between them. Germline CDR1 and CDR2: MNHEY and SMNVEV (reference sequence). As DNA, the CDR3 is TGTGCCAGCAGTTTAGGTGGACTCCTAGCGCACACAGATACGCAGTATTTT. Protein: CASSLGGLLAHTDTQYF.

By share, this clonotype counts as medium-sized. This chain connects TRBV20-1 to TRBJ1-1, with 8 bases that match TRBD1. The germline CDR1 and CDR2 sequences are DFQATT and SNEGSKA (reference sequence). The CDR3 has 14 residues. J gave up 5 bases and V 1 base, and 6 bases lay outside the gene matches. CDR3 sequence: CSARVGRGLTEAFF. CDR3 nucleotides: TGCAGTGCTAGAGTTGGCAGGGGGCTTACTGAAGCTTTCTTT.

The chain combines TRBV5-5 with TRBJ2-3; D uncertain. Germline CDR1 reads SGHKS; CDR2 reads YYEKEE (reference sequence). V gave up 1 base and J gave up 0 bases, with 12 bases separating them. The CDR3 sequence is 16 residues long. The CDR3 nucleotides are TGTGCCAGCAGCTTGTTACAGCGTACTAGCACAGATACGCAGTATTTT. Its translation is CASSLLQRTSTDTQYF.

The rearrangement links TRBV12-3 or TRBV12-4 to TRBJ2-5; TRBD2 matches 13 bases. This CDR3 comprises 17 residues. After removal of 6 bases from V and 2 bases from J, the junction contained 9 bases not matched to a gene. CDR3 coding DNA: TGTGCCAGCAGAATTGGACTAGCGGGGGAGCTACAAGAGACCCAGTACTTC. Translated: CASRIGLAGELQETQYF.

This clonotype has just a few counts. The J gene is TRBJ2-2, the V gene TRBV6-5; D not certain. This CDR3 has 15 residues. Germline CDR1 and CDR2: MNHEY and SVGAGI. V lost 2 bases and J 3 bases, leaving 10 bases between the germline ends. Here the CDR3 reads CASSYDGGDTGELFF. The CDR3 region has the DNA TGTGCCAGCAGTTACGACGGTGGTGACACCGGGGAGCTGTTTTTT.

CDR3 in amino acids: CASSPTRDDTQYF. CDR3 DNA: TGTGCCAGTAGTCCCACCCGGGACGACACCCAGTACTTC. The chain employs TRBV19 and TRBJ2-5; either TRBD1 or TRBD2 may supply D (5 bases each). Per germline, CDR1 LNHDA and CDR2 SQIVND (reference sequence). CDR3 size: 13 residues. Trimming cost V 5 bases and J 8 bases, with 15 bases left between them.

This clonotype was seen once. The V and J genes are TRBV5-1 and TRBJ2-7, with 7 bases aligning to TRBD1. V lost 0 bases and J lost 0; bases outside the gene matches: 3. This CDR3 spans 15 amino acids. Germline V gives CDR1 SGHRS, CDR2 YFSETQ. CDR3 nucleotides: TGCGCCAGCAGCTTGGTGGGACAGAGCTCCTACGAGCAGTACTTC. This translates into CASSLVGQSSYEQYF.

This clonotype was detected only a few times. The V gene is TRBV9, the J gene TRBJ2-3; 10 bases match TRBD2. Losses at the gene ends were 3 bases for V and 1 base for J; bases not matched to a gene: 2. Germline V CDR1 and CDR2: SGDLS, YYNGEE. The CDR3 contains 15 residues. The CDR3 DNA reads TGTGCCAGCAGCGCTAGCGGGGGCCGCACAGATACGCAGTATTTT. It codes for CASSASGGRTDTQYF.

This clonotype turned up a few times. The V call is TRBV12-3 or TRBV12-4, the J call TRBJ2-3; D gene ambiguous. The CDR3 is made up of 14 amino acids. V was cut by 6 bases and J by 11 bases, with 21 bases left in between. The CDR3 protein is CASRDPISSLRQYF. CDR3 coding DNA: TGTGCCAGCAGGGACCCTATCTCTTCTCTGCGGCAGTATTTT.

This clonotype came up a few times. The chain is built from TRBV7-6 and TRBJ1-1; tentatively, D is TRBD1 (6 bases). CDR3 length equals 15 residues. V was trimmed by 5 bases and J by 1 base, leaving 14 bases between them. The germline gives CDR1 SGHVS, CDR2 FNYEAQ. The CDR3 protein is CASSPRGGGNTEAFF. The CDR3 nucleotides are TGTGCCAGCAGCCCCCGGGGGGGCGGGAACACTGAAGCTTTCTTT.

There are a few counts of this clonotype. The chain recombines TRBV7-8 with TRBJ2-5, with 8 bases fitting TRBD2. V shed 1 base and J 9 bases; nucleotides not matched to a gene: 4. Germline CDR1 is SGHVS and CDR2 is FQNEAQ. The CDR3 is 13 amino acids. The chain's CDR3 is CASSLGLAMPQYF. CDR3 DNA: TGTGCCAGCAGCTTAGGACTAGCGATGCCCCAGTACTTC. The complete variable domain, with remaining parts taken from reference TRBV7-8 and TRBJ2-5, reads GAGVSQSPRYKVAKRGQDVALRCDPISGHVSLFWYQQALGQGPEFLTYFQNEAQLDKSGLPSDRFFAERPEGSVSTLKIQRTQQEDSAVYLCASSLGLAMPQYFGPGTRLLVL.

The chain employs TRBV24-1 and TRBJ1-2; D is perhaps TRBD1 (5 bases). Trimming cost V 5 bases and J 5 bases, with 14 bases left between them. CDR3 length: 14 residues. Germline assignment: CDR1 KGHDR and CDR2 SFDVKD. CDR3 in DNA: TGTGCCACCAGTGCTCTGGGACTAGGGTATGGCTACACCTTC. Protein product: CATSALGLGYGYTF.

This clonotype was found a few times. The chain uses TRBV27 and TRBJ2-3, with 9 bases that match TRBD2. V lost 1 base to trimming and J lost 2 bases; unmatched junction nucleotides: 7. Germline assignment: CDR1 MNHEY and CDR2 SMNVEV (reference sequence). This CDR3 comprises 17 residues. CDR3 loop: CASSLFMASGDTDTQYF. CDR3 in DNA: TGTGCCAGCAGTTTATTTATGGCTAGCGGGGACACAGATACGCAGTATTTT.